The sequence of this T cell receptor beta chain was determined in a study of blood T cell repertoires in COVID-19. Study at large: Material from acute and convalescent COVID-19 was sourced from the United States, Italy and Spain. PBMCs, B-cell-depleted T cells, or T cells were the source of the cDNA or gDNA that made up the material.

The V segment lost 4 bases and the J segment 9 bases; nucleotides outside the gene matches: 3. The CDR3 length is 13 residues. From germline, CDR1 is SGHVS and CDR2 FNYEAQ. There are a few counts of this clone. Sequencing was performed with immunoSEQ multiplex PCR; in TCRdb, only in-frame clones are kept and a portion is missing. The sample carries hundreds of thousands of clones, roughly 90% recorded once. This TCR was recovered from a woman aged 50 to 65 with acute or convalescent COVID-19. The V gene is TRBV7-6, the J gene TRBJ2-1; 10 bases agree with TRBD2. The sequenced material came from peripheral blood. Here the CDR3 DNA reads TGTGCCAGCAGCTCCGGGACTAGCGTTGAGCAGTTCTTC. It is translated as CASSSGTSVEQFF. The whole variable domain, filled in from reference TRBV7-6 and TRBJ2-1, reads GAGVSQSPRYKVTKRGQDVALRCDPISGHVSLYWYRQALGQGPEFLTYFNYEAQQDKSGLPNDRFSAERPEGSISTLTIQRTEQRDSAMYRCASSSGTSVEQFFGPGTRLTVL.